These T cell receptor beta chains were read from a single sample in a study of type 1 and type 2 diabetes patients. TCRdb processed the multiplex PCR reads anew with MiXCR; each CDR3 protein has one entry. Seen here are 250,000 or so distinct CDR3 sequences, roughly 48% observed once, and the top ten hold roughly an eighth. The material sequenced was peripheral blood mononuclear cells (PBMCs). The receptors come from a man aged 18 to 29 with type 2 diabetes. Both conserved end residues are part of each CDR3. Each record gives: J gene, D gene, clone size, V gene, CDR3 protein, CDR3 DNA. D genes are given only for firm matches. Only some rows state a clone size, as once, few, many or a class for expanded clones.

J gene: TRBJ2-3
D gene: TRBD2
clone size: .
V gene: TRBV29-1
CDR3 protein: CSTGLAGGPGTQYF
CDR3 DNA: TGCAGCACCGGACTAGCGGGGGGGCCTGGTACGCAGTATTTT

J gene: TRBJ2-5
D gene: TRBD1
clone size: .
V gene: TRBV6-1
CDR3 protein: CASSRQGGETQYF
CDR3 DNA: TGTGCCAGCAGCCGACAGGGGGGGGAGACCCAGTACTTC

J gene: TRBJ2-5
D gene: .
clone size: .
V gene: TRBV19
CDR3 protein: CASNPGRGETQYF
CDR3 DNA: TGTGCCAGTAACCCTGGACGAGGGGAGACCCAGTACTTC

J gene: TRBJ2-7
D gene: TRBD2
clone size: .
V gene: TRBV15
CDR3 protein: CATSRVPGLAGYYEQYF
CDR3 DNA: TGTGCCACCAGCAGAGTACCGGGACTAGCGGGATACTACGAGCAGTACTTC

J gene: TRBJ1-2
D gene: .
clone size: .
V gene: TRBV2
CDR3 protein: CAYRRVGYGYTF
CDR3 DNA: TGTGCCTACCGCAGGGTAGGCTATGGCTACACCTTC

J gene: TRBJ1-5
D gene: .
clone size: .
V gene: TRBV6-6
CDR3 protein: CASSYSMRQGLSQPQHF
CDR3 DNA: TGTGCCAGCAGTTACTCGATGCGGCAGGGTTTAAGTCAGCCCCAGCATTTT

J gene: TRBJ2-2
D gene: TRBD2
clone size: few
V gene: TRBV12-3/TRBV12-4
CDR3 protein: CASTAGVENTGELFF
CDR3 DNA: TGTGCCAGCACCGCGGGAGTTGAGAACACCGGGGAGCTGTTTTTT

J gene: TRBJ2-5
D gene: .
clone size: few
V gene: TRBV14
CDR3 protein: CASQGGAETQYF
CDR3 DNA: TGTGCCAGCCAGGGAGGAGCAGAGACCCAGTACTTC

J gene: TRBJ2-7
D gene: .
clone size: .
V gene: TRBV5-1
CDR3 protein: CASSLGPDSSYEQYF
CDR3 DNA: TGCGCCAGCAGCTTGGGACCCGATAGCTCCTACGAGCAGTACTTC

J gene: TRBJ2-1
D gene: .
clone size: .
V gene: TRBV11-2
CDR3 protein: CASSLRGVQFF
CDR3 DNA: TGTGCCAGCAGCTTAAGGGGGGTGCAGTTCTTC

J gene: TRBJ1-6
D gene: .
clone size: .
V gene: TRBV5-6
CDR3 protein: CASSLGRQNNSPLHF
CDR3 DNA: TGTGCCAGCAGCTTGGGGCGGCAGAATAATTCACCCCTCCACTTT

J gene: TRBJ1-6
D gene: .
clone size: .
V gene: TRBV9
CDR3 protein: CASSPGKSGRPLHF
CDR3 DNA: TGTGCCAGCAGCCCCGGGAAATCGGGGCGCCCCCTCCACTTT

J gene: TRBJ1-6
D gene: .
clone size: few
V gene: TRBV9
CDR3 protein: CASSMRQDYNSPLHF
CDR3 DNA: TGTGCCAGCAGCATGAGACAAGACTATAATTCACCCCTCCACTTT

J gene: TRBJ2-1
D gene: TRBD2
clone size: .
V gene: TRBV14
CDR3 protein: CASSQVRLAGLYNEQFF
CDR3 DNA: TGTGCCAGCAGCCAAGTGCGCCTAGCGGGCCTTTACAATGAGCAGTTCTTC

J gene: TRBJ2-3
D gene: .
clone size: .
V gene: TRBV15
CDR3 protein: CATSRATGTRRDTQYF
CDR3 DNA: TGTGCCACCAGCAGAGCCACCGGGACAAGGCGAGATACGCAGTATTTT

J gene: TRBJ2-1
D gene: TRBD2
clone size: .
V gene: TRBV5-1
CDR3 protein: CASSPSGGREQFF
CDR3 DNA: TGCGCCAGCAGCCCTAGCGGGGGGCGTGAGCAGTTCTTC

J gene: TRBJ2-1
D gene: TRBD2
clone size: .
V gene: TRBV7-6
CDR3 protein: CASSLASSGRDSYNEQFF
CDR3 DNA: TGTGCCAGCAGCTTAGCGTCAAGCGGGAGAGACTCCTACAATGAGCAGTTCTTC

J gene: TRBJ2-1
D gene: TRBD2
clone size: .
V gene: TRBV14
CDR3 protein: CASSRSSGSLNEQFF
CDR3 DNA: TGTGCCAGCAGCCGCTCTAGCGGGAGTCTCAATGAGCAGTTCTTC

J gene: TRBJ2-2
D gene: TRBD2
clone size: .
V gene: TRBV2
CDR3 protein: CANSVLASGSKVSGELFF
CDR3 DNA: TGTGCCAACAGTGTACTAGCTAGCGGGAGTAAAGTCTCCGGGGAGCTGTTTTTT

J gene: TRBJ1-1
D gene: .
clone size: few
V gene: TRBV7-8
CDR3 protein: CASSLGWVGTFF
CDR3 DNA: TGTGCCAGCAGCTTGGGTTGGGTCGGGACTTTCTTT

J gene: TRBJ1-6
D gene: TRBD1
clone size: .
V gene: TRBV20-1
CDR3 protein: CSATHFRGDNSLLHF
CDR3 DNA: TGCAGTGCCACCCATTTCAGGGGGGATAATTCACTCCTCCACTTT

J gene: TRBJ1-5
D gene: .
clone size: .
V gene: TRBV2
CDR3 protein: CASSEYGKVNQPQHF
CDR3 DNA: TGTGCCAGCAGTGAATACGGAAAAGTCAATCAGCCCCAGCATTTT

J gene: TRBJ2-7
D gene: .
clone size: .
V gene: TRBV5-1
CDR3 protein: CASSLEQAGYEQYF
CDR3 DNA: TGCGCCAGCAGCTTGGAACAGGCGGGCTACGAGCAGTACTTC